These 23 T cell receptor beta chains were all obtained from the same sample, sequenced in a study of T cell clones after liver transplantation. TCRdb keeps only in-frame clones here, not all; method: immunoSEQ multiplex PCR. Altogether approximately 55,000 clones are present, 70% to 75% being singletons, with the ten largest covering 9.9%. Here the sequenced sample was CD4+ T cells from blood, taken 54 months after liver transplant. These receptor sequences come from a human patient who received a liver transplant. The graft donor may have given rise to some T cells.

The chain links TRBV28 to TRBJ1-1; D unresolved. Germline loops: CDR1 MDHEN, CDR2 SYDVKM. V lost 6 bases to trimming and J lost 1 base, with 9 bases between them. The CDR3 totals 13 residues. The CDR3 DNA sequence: TGTGCCAGCAGCTTGGACGGGAACACTGAAGCTTTCTTT. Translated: CASSLDGNTEAFF.

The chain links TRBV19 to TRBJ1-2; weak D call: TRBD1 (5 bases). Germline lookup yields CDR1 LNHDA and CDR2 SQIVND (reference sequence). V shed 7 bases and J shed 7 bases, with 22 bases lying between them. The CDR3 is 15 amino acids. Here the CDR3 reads CASNPPGRAFSGYTF. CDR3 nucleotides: TGTGCCAGTAACCCACCCGGCAGGGCTTTCAGTGGCTACACCTTC.

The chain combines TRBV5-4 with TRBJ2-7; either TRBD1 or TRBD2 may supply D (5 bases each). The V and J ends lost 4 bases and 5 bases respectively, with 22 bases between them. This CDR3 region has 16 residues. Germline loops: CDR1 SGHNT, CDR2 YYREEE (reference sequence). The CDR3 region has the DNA TGTGCCAGCAGCCCCTCTCTTGTAGGGACGTTTAACGAGCAGTACTTC. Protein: CASSPSLVGTFNEQYF.

The CDR3 DNA follows: TGTGCCAGCAGTGAGGATAAAGGGGATTGGGGGAGCTATGGCTACACCTTC. As protein: CASSEDKGDWGSYGYTF. This chain links TRBV6-1 with TRBJ1-2, with TRBD1 as a possible D gene (5 bases). The V end was cut by 3 bases, the J end by 4 bases, with 21 bases between. CDR1 is MNHNS, CDR2 SASEGT, per germline. There are 17 residues in the CDR3.

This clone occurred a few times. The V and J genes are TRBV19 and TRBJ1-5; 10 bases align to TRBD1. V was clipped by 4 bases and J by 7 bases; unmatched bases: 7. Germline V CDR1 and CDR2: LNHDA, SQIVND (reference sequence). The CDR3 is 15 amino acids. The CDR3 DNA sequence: TGTGCCAGTAGTAGGGACAGGGGTCCGGCGCAGCCCCAGCATTTT. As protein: CASSRDRGPAQPQHF. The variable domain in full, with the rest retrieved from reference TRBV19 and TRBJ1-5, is DGGITQSPKYLFRKEGQNVTLSCEQNLNHDAMYWYRQDPGQGLRLIYYSQIVNDFQKGDIAEGYSVSREKKESFPLTVTSAQKNPTAFYLCASSRDRGPAQPQHFGDGTRLSIL.

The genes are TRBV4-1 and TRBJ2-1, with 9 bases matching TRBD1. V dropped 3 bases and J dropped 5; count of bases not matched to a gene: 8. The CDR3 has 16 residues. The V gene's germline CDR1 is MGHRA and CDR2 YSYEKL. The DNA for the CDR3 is TGCGCCAGCAGCCAGCCGGGACAGGGAAGGGACAATGAGCAGTTCTTC. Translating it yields CASSQPGQGRDNEQFF.

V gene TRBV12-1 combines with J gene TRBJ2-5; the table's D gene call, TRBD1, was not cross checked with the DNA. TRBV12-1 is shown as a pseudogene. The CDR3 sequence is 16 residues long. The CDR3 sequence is CASSSPPGVKGETQYF. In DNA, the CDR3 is TGTGCCAGCAGCTCTCCCCCAGGGGTAAAGGGAGAGACCCAGTACTTC.

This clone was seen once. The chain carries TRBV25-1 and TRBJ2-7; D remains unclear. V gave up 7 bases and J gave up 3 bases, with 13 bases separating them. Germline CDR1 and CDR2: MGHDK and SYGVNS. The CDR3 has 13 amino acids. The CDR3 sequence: CASKKNDGYEQYF. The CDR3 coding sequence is TGTGCCAGCAAAAAGAATGACGGCTACGAGCAGTACTTC.

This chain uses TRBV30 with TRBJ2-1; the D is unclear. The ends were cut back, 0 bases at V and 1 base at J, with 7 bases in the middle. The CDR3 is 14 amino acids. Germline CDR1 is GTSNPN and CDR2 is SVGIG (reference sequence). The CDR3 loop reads CAWSVQRSYNEQFF. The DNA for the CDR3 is TGTGCCTGGAGTGTACAGCGTTCCTACAATGAGCAGTTCTTC.

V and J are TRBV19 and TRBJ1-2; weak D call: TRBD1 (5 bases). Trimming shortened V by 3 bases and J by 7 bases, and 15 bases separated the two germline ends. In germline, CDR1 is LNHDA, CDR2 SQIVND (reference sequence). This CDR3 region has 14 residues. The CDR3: CASSIGAASGGYTF. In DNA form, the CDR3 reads TGTGCCAGTAGTATTGGGGCGGCCTCGGGTGGCTACACCTTC.

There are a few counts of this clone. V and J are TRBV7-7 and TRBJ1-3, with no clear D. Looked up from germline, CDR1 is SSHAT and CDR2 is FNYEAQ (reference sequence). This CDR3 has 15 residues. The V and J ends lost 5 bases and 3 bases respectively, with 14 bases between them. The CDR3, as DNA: TGTGCCAGCAGCCACGGTCTGGACCGTGGAAACACCATATATTTT. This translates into CASSHGLDRGNTIYF.

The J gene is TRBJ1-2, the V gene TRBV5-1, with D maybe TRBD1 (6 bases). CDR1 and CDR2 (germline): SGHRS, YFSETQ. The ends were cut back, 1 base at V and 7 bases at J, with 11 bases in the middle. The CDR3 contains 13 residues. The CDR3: CASSLRGGPGYTF. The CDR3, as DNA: TGCGCCAGCAGCTTGAGGGGGGGCCCTGGCTACACCTTC.

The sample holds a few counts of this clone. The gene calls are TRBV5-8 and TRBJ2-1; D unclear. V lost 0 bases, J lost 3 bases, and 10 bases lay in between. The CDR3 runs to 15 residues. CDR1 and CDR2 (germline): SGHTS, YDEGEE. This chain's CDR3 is CASSLGNQHYNEQFF. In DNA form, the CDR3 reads TGTGCCAGCAGCTTGGGAAACCAGCACTACAATGAGCAGTTCTTC.

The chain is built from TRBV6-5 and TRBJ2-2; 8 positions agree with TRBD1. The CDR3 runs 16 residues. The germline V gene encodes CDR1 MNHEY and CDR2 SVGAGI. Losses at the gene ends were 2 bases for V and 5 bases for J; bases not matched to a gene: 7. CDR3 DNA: TGTGCCAGCAGTTACCCAGCAGGGGGCAGAACCGGGGAGCTGTTTTTT. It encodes CASSYPAGGRTGELFF.

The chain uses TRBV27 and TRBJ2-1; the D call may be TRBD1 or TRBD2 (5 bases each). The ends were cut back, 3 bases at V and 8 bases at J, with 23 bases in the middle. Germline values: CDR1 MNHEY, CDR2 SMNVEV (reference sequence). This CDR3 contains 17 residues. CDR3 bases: TGTGCCAGCAGTTTCTCGGGGCCCTCAGCCCCGGCGGATGAGCAGTTCTTC. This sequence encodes CASSFSGPSAPADEQFF.

The CDR3 nucleotides read TGTGCCTGGAGTGTAACTGGAGATCAGCCCCAGCATTTT. Translating it yields CAWSVTGDQPQHF. The J gene is TRBJ1-5, the V gene TRBV30; D gene unclear. The V end was cut by 0 bases, the J end by 5 bases, with 8 bases between. The CDR3 has 13 amino acids. Germline lookup yields CDR1 GTSNPN and CDR2 SVGIG (reference sequence).

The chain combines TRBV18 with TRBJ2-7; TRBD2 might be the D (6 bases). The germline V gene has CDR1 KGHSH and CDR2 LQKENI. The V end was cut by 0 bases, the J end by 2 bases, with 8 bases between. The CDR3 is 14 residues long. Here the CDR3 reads CASSPPGTPYEQYF. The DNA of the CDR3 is TGTGCCAGCTCACCACCAGGGACTCCCTACGAGCAGTACTTC.

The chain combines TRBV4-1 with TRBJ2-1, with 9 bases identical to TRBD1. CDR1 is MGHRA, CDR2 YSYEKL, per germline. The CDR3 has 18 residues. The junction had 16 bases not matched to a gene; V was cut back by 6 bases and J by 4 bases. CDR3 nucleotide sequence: TGCGCCAGCAGTTACACAACGGGTACAGGGGGCAAATACAATGAGCAGTTCTTC. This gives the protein CASSYTTGTGGKYNEQFF.

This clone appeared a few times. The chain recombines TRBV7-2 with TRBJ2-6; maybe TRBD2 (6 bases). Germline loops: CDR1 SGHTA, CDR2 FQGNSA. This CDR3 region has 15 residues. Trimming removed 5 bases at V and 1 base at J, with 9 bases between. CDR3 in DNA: TGTGCCAGCAGCCCGGGACTGTCTGGGGCCAACGTCCTGACTTTC. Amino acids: CASSPGLSGANVLTF. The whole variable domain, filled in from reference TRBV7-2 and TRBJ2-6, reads GAGVSQSPSNKVTEKGKDVELRCDPISGHTALYWYRQSLGQGLEFLIYFQGNSAPDKSGLPSDRFSAERTGGSVSTLTIQRTQQEDSAVYLCASSPGLSGANVLTFGAGSRLTVL.

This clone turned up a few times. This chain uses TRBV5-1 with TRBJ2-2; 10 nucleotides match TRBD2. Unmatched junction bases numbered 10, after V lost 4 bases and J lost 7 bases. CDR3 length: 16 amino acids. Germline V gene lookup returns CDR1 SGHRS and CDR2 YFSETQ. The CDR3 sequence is CASSPRSGGLVGELFF. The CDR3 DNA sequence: TGCGCCAGCAGCCCCCGTAGCGGGGGGCTAGTCGGGGAGCTGTTTTTT.

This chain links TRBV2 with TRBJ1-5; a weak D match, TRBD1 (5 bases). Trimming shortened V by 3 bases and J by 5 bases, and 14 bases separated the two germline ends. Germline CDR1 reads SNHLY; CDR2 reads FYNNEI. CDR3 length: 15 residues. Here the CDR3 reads CASSDLGPSDQPQHF. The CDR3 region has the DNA TGTGCCAGCAGTGACCTGGGACCGAGCGATCAGCCCCAGCATTTT.

CDR3 protein: CASSQVGLGNNEQFF. CDR3 nucleotide sequence: TGCGCCAGCAGCCAAGTGGGGCTAGGGAACAATGAGCAGTTCTTC. The rearrangement links TRBV4-1 to TRBJ2-1; possibly TRBD1 for D (5 bases). The CDR3 spans 15 residues. CDR1 is MGHRA, CDR2 YSYEKL, per germline. Trimming took off 1 base at V and 5 bases at J, with 12 bases between the two ends.

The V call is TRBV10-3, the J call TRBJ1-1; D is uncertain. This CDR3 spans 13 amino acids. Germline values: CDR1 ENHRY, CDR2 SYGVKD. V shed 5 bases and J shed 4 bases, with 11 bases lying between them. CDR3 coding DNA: TGTGCCATCAGTAAGGGCATGGGCACTGAAGCTTTCTTT. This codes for CAISKGMGTEAFF.